This is a list of T cell receptor beta chains from one sample in a study of blood T cell repertoires in COVID-19. Clones were read by immunoSEQ multiplex PCR, and TCRdb kept only the in-frame ones, dropping some. Altogether 120,000 to 150,000 clones are present, roughly 84% being singletons, with the ten largest covering about 5.5%. The specimen was PBMCs or T cells enriched from blood (not recorded which). The receptors were sampled from a man between 40 and 49 years old with acute COVID-19. CDR3s include the opening cysteine and the closing phenylalanine or tryptophan.

V gene	J gene	CDR3 protein
TRBV7-9	TRBJ1-2	CASSLVSDRNYGYTF
TRBV15	TRBJ2-7	CATAWGRSYEQYF
TRBV7-2	TRBJ1-5	CASSLAETGGNQPQHF
TRBV11-2	TRBJ2-7	CASSLRTASYEQYF
TRBV5-8	TRBJ2-1	CATALGQGSYNEQFF
TRBV7-6	TRBJ2-3	CASSLGRGAGTSTDTQYF
TRBV6-5	TRBJ1-5	CASTPDRVSQPQHF
TRBV7-9	TRBJ2-5	CASSPGAGGETQYF
TRBV28	TRBJ1-5	CASDPGEGGWGNQPQHF
TRBV4-1	TRBJ1-1	CASSQEIGGQGATEAFF
TRBV5-4	TRBJ2-3	CASSPERLYTQYF
TRBV5-4	TRBJ1-1	CASSLVRGPKGVTEAFF
TRBV24-1	TRBJ1-2	CATSDGDRGPTF
TRBV4-1	TRBJ1-4	CASSPQTVRRGLDEKLFF
TRBV11-2	TRBJ2-3	CASSSKWRQLLYF
TRBV7-9	TRBJ2-2	CASSLLGVAGELFF
TRBV30	TRBJ2-2	CAWRAGEYGELFF
TRBV12-3/TRBV12-4	TRBJ1-1	CASSAGQADFF
TRBV19	TRBJ2-2	CASSGGLASHTGELFF
TRBV6-6	TRBJ2-1	CASSYEGGSYNEQFF
TRBV3-1/TRBV3-2	TRBJ2-1	CASSPGTGTGGDEQFF
TRBV20-1	TRBJ2-3	CSASTGLAGLTDTQYF
TRBV24-1	TRBJ1-5	CATSDGRQGNQPQHF
TRBV7-8	TRBJ2-1	CASSLERGLAGRVTYNEQFF
TRBV27	TRBJ1-1	CASSLTGLGTEAFF
TRBV5-1	TRBJ2-2	CASAGGVNTGELFF
TRBV27	TRBJ2-5	CASRDRDSQETQYF
TRBV27	TRBJ1-5	CASSPRTASNQPQHF
TRBV4-1	TRBJ1-3	CASSQLQGSGNTIYF
TRBV5-1	TRBJ1-6	CASSLEGVIENSPLHF
TRBV28	TRBJ2-2	CASRIGQGGFGTGELFF
TRBV30	TRBJ1-5	CAWGNRAGNQPQHF
TRBV5-1	TRBJ2-1	CASSLGPSGSNEQFF
TRBV28	TRBJ1-5	CASSARRGSNQPQHF
TRBV28	TRBJ2-4	CASSLSGGDIQYF
TRBV10-3	TRBJ1-3	CAISGGTQSSGNTIYF
TRBV4-1	TRBJ2-2	CASSQVQSHTGELFF
TRBV4-2	TRBJ1-4	CASSQPSGATNEKLFF
TRBV19	TRBJ2-2	CASSKDWAGGAGTGELFF
TRBV9	TRBJ2-2	CASSPLSGGARVAGELFF
TRBV28	TRBJ1-4	CASRITGTVEKLFF
TRBV19	TRBJ2-5	CASSRQGYQETQYF
TRBV11-2	TRBJ2-5	CASSLNQGRGETQYF
TRBV27	TRBJ2-1	CASSSTGNGVNEQFF
TRBV11-2	TRBJ2-7	CASSFGSSYEQYF
TRBV7-9	TRBJ2-3	CASSLLSLGGGSTDTQYF
TRBV27	TRBJ2-1	CASSSLRQGQRNEQFF
TRBV5-1	TRBJ2-5	CASSLSGRQQETQYF
TRBV5-1	TRBJ2-3	CASSLTSAGTDTQYF
TRBV9	TRBJ1-1	CASSVATTAGDGEAFF